This T cell receptor (beta chain) stems from a study of Graves' ophthalmopathy and Graves' hyperthyroidism. V was trimmed by 4 bases and J by 7 bases, leaving 17 bases between them. Germline CDR1 SGHRS, CDR2 YFSETQ. The CDR3 totals 14 residues. Amplification targeted the TCR beta CDR3 regions, with RNA transcripts as the source material. HTBI primers were used in a first-round RT-PCR, which preceded a second-round multiplex PCR. TCRdb re-called the multiplex PCR reads through MiXCR, storing one row per CDR3 protein. The sample lists approximately 640,000 distinct CDR3 sequences, about two fifths occurring once.

This receptor was obtained from an adult man with Graves' ophthalmopathy. This chain uses TRBV5-1 with TRBJ1-2; D may be TRBD1 (5 bases). Sequencing used peripheral blood. The CDR3 spells CASSDGTWGAGYTF. For the CDR3, the DNA is TGCGCCAGCAGCGATGGGACCTGGGGAGCTGGCTACACCTTC.